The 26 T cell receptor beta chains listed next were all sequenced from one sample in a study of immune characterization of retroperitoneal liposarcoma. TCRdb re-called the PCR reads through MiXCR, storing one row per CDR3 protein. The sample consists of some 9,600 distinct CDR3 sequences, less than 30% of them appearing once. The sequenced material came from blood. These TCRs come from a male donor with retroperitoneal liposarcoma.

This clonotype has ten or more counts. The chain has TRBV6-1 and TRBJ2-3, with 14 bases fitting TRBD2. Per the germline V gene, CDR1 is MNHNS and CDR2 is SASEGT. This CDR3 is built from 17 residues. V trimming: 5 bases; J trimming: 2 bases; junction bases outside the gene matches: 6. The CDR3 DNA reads TGTGCCAGCAGTCAGACTAGCGGGGGGGCAAACACAGATACGCAGTATTTT. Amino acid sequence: CASSQTSGGANTDTQYF.

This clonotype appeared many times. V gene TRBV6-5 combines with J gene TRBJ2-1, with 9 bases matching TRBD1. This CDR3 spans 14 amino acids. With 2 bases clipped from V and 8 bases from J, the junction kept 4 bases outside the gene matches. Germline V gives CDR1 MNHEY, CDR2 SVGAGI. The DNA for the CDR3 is TGTGCCAGCAGTTACCGGACAGGGGAGGATGAGCAGTTCTTC. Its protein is CASSYRTGEDEQFF.

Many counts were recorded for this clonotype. The CDR3 reads CASSSLFGGELFF. The CDR3 region has the DNA TGTGCCAGCAGTTCCCTGTTCGGGGGGGAGCTGTTTTTT. The V and J genes are TRBV12-3 or TRBV12-4 and TRBJ2-2; D is uncertain. CDR3 length equals 13 residues. The germline V and J ends were trimmed by 4 bases and 8 bases, with 11 bases remaining between them.

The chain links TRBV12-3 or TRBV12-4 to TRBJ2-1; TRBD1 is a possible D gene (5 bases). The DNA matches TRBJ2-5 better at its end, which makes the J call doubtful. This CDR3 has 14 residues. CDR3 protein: CASSPPGAVETQYF. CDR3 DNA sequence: TGTGCCAGCAGTCCCCCTGGGGCCGTAGAGACCCAGTACTTC.

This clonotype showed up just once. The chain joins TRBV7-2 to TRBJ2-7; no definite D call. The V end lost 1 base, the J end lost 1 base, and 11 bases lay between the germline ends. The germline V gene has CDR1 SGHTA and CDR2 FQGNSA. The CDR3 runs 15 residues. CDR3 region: CASSLDRSLSYEQYF. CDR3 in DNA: TGTGCCAGCAGCTTAGACCGCTCCTTATCCTACGAGCAGTACTTC.

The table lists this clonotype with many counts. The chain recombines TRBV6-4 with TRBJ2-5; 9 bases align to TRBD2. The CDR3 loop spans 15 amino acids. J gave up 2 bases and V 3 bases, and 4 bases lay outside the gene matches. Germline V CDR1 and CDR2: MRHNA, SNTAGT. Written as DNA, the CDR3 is TGTGCCAGCAGTGAGGTAGCGGGGGTTCAAGAGACCCAGTACTTC. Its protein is CASSEVAGVQETQYF.

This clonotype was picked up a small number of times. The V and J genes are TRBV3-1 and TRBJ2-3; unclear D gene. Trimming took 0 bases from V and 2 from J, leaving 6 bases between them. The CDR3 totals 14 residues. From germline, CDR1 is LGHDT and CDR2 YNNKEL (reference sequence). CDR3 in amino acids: CASSQDSATDTQYF. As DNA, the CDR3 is TGTGCCAGCAGCCAAGATTCAGCCACAGATACGCAGTATTTT.

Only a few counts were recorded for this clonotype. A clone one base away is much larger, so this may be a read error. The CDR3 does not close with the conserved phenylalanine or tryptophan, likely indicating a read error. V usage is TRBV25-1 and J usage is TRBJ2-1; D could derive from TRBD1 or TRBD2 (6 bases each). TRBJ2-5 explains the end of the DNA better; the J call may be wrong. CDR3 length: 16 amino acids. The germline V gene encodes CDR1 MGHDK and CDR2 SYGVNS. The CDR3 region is CASSEPRPGARETQYI. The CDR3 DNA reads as TGTGCCAGCAGTGAACCCCGGCCGGGGGCTCGGGAGACCCAGTACATC.

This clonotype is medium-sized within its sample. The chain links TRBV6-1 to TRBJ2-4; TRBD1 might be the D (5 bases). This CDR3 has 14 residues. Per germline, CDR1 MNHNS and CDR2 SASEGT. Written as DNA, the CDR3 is TGTGCGATTCAGGGCCTACTAGCCAAAAACATTCAGTACTTC. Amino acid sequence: CAIQGLLAKNIQYF.

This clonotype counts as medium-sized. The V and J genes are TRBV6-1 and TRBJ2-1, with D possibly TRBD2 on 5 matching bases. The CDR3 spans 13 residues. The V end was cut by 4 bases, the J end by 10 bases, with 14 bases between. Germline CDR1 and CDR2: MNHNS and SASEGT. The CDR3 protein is CASSVGSPYEQFF. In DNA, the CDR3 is TGTGCCAGCAGTGTTGGGAGTCCCTACGAGCAGTTCTTC.

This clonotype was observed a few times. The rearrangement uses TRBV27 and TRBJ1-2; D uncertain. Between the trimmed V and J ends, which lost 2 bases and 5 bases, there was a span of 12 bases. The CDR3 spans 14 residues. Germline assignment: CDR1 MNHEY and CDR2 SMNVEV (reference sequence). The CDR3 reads CASSLTRTAYGYTF. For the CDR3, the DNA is TGTGCCAGCAGTTTAACCCGGACGGCGTATGGCTACACCTTC.

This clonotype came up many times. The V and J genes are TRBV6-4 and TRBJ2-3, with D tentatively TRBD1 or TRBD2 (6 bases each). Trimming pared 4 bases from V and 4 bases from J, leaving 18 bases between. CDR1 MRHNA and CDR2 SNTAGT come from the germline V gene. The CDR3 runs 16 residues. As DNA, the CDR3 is TGTGCCAGCAGTGCCGACCCGACTAGGGGGGCAGATACGCAGTATTTT. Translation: CASSADPTRGADTQYF.

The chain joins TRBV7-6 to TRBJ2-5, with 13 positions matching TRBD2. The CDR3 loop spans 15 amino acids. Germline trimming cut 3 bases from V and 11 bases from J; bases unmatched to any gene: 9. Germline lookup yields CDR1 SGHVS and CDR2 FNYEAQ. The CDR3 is CASSLGLAGINEQYF. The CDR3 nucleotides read TGTGCCAGCAGCTTGGGACTAGCGGGGATCAATGAGCAGTACTTC.

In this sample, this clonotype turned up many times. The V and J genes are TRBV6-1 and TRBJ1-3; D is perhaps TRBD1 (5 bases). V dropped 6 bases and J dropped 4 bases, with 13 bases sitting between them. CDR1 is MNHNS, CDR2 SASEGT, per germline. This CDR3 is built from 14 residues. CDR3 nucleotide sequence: TGTGCCAGCAGGCATTCAGGGAACGGAAACACCATATATTTT. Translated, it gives CASRHSGNGNTIYF.

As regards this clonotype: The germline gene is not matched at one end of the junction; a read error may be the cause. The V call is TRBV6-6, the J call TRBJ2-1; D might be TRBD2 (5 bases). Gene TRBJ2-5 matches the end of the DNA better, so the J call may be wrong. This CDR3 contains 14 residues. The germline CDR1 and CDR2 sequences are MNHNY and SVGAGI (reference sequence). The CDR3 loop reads CANSPDGVAETQYF. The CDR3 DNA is TGTGCCAACAGTCCCGACGGGGTAGCGGAGACCCAGTACTTC.

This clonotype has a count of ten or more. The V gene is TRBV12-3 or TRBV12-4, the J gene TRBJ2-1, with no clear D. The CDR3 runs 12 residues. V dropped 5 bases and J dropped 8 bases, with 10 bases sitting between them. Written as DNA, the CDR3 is TGTGCCAGCAGTCCTCTAGGCGATGAGCAGTTCTTC. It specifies CASSPLGDEQFF.

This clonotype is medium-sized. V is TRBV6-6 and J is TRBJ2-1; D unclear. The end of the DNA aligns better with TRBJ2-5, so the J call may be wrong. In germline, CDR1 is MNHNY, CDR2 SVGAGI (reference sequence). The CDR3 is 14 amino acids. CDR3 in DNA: TGTGCCAGCAGTCGGAAGGGTTTCGGAGAGACCCAGTACTTC. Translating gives CASSRKGFGETQYF.

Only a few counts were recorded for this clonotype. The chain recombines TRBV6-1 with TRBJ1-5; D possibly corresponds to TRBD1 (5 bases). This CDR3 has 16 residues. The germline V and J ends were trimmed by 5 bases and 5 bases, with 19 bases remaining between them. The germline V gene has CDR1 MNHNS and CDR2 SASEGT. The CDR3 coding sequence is TGTGCCAGCAGTCCTACGCCCGACAGACCAGATCAGCCCCAGCATTTT. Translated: CASSPTPDRPDQPQHF.

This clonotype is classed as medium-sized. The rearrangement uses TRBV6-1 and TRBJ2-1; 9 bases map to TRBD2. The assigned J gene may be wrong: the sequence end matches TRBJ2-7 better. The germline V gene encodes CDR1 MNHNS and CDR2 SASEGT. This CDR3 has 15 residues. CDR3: CASSVELAGNYEQYV. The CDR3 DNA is TGTGCCAGCAGTGTTGAGCTAGCGGGGAACTACGAGCAGTACGTC.

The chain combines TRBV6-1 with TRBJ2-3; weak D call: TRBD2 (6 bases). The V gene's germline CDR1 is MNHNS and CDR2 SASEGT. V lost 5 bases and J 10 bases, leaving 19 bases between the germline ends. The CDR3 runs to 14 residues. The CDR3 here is CASSFRGAQVAQYF. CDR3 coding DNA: TGTGCCAGCAGTTTCCGCGGGGCACAAGTGGCGCAGTATTTT.

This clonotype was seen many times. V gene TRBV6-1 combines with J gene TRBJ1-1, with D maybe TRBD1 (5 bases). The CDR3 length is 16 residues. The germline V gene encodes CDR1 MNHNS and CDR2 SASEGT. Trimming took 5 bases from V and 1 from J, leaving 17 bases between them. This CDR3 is CASSPIPLQENTEAFF. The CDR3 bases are TGTGCCAGCAGTCCCATCCCTTTACAGGAGAACACTGAAGCTTTCTTT.

CDR3 amino acids: CASSQEDMRTGELFF. The CDR3 nucleotides read TGCGCCAGCAGCCAAGAGGACATGCGGACCGGGGAGCTGTTTTTT. This chain uses TRBV4-1 with TRBJ2-2; the D gene is possibly TRBD1 (5 bases). Germline-derived CDR1 and CDR2 are MGHRA and YSYEKL. V was cut by 0 bases and J by 5 bases, with 10 bases left in between. The CDR3 contains 15 residues.

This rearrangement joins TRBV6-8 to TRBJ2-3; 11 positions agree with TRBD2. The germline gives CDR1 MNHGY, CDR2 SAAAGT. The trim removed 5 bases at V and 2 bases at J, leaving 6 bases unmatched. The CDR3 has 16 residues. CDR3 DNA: TGTGCCAGCAGTGGGAGACTAGCGGGACCCACAGATACGCAGTATTTT. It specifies CASSGRLAGPTDTQYF.

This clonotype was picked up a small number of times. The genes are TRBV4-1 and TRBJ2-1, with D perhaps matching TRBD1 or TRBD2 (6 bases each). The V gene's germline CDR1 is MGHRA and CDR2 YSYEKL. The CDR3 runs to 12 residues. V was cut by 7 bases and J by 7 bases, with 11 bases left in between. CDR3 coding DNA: TGCGCCAGCAACGGGGGCGGGAATGAGCAGTTCTTC. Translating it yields CASNGGGNEQFF.

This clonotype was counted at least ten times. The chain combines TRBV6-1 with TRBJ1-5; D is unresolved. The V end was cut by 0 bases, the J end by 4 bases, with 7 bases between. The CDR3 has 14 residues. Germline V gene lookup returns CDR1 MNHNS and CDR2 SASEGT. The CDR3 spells CASSEAPLNQPQHF. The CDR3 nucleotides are TGTGCCAGCAGTGAAGCGCCCCTTAATCAGCCCCAGCATTTT.

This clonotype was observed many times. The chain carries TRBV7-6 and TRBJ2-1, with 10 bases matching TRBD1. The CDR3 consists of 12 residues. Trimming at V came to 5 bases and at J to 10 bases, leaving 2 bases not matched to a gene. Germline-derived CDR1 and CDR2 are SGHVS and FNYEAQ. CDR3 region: CASSRTGGEQFF. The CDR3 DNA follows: TGTGCCAGCAGCAGGACAGGGGGAGAGCAGTTCTTC. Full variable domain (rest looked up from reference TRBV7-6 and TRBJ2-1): GAGVSQSPRYKVTKRGQDVALRCDPISGHVSLYWYRQALGQGPEFLTYFNYEAQQDKSGLPNDRFSAERPEGSISTLTIQRTEQRDSAMYRCASSRTGGEQFFGPGTRLTVL.